This TCR beta chain came from a study of T cell repertoires in enteric fever (dated by TCRdb to between 2018 and 2020). For context, the study as a whole: Working with volunteers who had been experimentally challenged with Salmonella Typhi or Paratyphi A, the study rebuilt the Salmonella-specific repertoire of their circulating effector CD4+ T cells. Mass cytometry was used to identify circulating effector CD4+ T cells responding to Salmonella infection. T cell staining, including ex vivo staining, was performed with tetramers loaded with CdtB(105-125) peptide variants (SP110Y, ST110H). In the study, T cell receptor sequencing was integrated with live fluorescence barcoding, mass cytometry and unbiased single-cell cloning. Overall study results and their limits: The study pinpointed HlyE and CdtB as immunodominant T cell antigens specific to S. Typhi and S. Paratyphi A. Among the expanded clonotypes were cross-reactive responses to distantly related Salmonella serovars as well as clones that recognized antigens unique to S. Typhi or S. Paratyphi A. Accumulation of T cells not cross-reacting between serovars appeared to be driven by single amino acid variations in the immunodominant proteins CdtB and PhoN.

Reading from cysteine to phenylalanine, the CDR3 counts 15 amino acids. The only DNA kept is the CDR3, 45 bases in frame from the first base. The germline V gene (reference sequence) yields SEHNR for CDR1 and FQNEAQ for CDR2. TCRdb lists the instrument as Illumina MiSeq. The public reads were reanalyzed by TCRdb: fastp trimming at Q25, MiXCR alignment, in-frame beta chains only. Merged by CDR3 protein, the rows form single entries marked with the most common genes and DNA. Recorded for this sample are about 1,600 distinct CDR3 sequences; 36% of them occurred a single time. The ten largest clonotypes hold roughly 18% of the sample. A single count supports this clonotype. Its recognized antigen is unknown. One junction end does not reproduce the germline sequence, and a read error may be involved.

This receptor was identified in a human donor with Salmonella enteric fever, either typhoid or paratyphoid (not recorded which). The sequenced sample consisted of CCR7- CD38- CD4+ T cells from PBMCs. The sequence is built from TRBV7-9 and TRBJ1-5, with the D gene too uncertain to name. The DNA is as follows: TGTGCCAGCAGCTTAGGTGGATATAGCAATCAGCCCAAGCATTTT. It is translated as CASSLGGYSNQPKHF.